The 12 T cell receptor beta chains below were found in one sample sequenced in a study of blood T cell repertoires in COVID-19. Assay used: immunoSEQ multiplex PCR; TCRdb lists only in-frame clones, some missing. Seen here are some 260,000 clones, 82% observed once, and the top ten hold approximately 3.1%. Input material: peripheral blood. These receptors were collected from a woman between 18 and 29 years old with acute or convalescent COVID-19.

This sequence joins TRBV27 and TRBJ2-2; TRBD2 aligns across 14 bases. J lost 7 bases, V lost 6 bases, and 10 bases had no gene match. CDR3 length: 17 residues. The germline V gene has CDR1 MNHEY and CDR2 SMNVEV (reference sequence). CDR3 DNA sequence: TGTGCCAGCAGGCCGGGGACTAGCGGGAGAAGGGGCGGGGAGCTGTTTTTT. Translated, it gives CASRPGTSGRRGGELFF.

The count of this clone is one. The V gene is TRBV19, the J gene TRBJ2-2, with TRBD1 matching over 7 bases. CDR3 size: 16 residues. Germline CDR1 reads LNHDA; CDR2 reads SQIVND (reference sequence). Trimming at V came to 2 bases and at J to 1 base, leaving 4 bases not matched to a gene. Here the CDR3 reads CASSIRYRGNTGELFF. The CDR3 coding sequence is TGTGCCAGTAGTATACGGTACAGGGGGAACACCGGGGAGCTGTTTTTT.

This clone was recorded only once. This sequence joins TRBV4-2 and TRBJ1-6; no clear D. The CDR3 contains 12 residues. Germline V gene data show CDR1 as LGHNA and CDR2 as YNFKEQ. V shed 1 base and J shed 9 bases, with 4 bases lying between them. The CDR3 loop is CASSQAPSPLHF. Here the CDR3 DNA reads TGTGCCAGCAGCCAAGCTCCTTCACCCCTCCACTTT.

This chain joins TRBV5-1 and TRBJ2-3; 11 bases match TRBD1. The CDR3 has 17 residues. CDR1 SGHRS and CDR2 YFSETQ come from the germline V gene. Trimming took 0 bases from V and 2 from J; bases not matched to a gene: 5. The CDR3, as DNA: TGCGCCAGCAGCTTGGGGGACAGGGGGTGGTTCACAGATACGCAGTATTTT. Translation gives CASSLGDRGWFTDTQYF.

The chain has TRBV28 and TRBJ1-2, with TRBD1 as a possible D gene (6 bases). Looked up from germline, CDR1 is MDHEN and CDR2 is SYDVKM. With 7 bases removed from V and 3 bases from J, the gap between germline ends came to 9 bases. This CDR3 has 12 amino acids. The CDR3 DNA is TGTGCCAGCATTAAGGGGGACTATGGCTACACCTTC. This encodes CASIKGDYGYTF.

V usage is TRBV18 and J usage is TRBJ1-4; D is uncertain. V lost 1 base and J lost 2, with 5 bases in between. CDR1 is KGHSH, CDR2 LQKENI, per germline. The CDR3 is made up of 14 amino acids. The CDR3 sequence: CASSPQATNEKLFF. CDR3 DNA: TGTGCCAGCTCACCACAAGCTACTAATGAAAAACTGTTTTTT.

V and J are TRBV6-2 or TRBV6-3 and TRBJ2-7; D may be TRBD2 (5 bases). CDR1 is MNHEY and CDR2 is SVGEGT in the germline V gene. The CDR3 is 15 residues long. Trimming removed 0 bases from V and 6 bases from J, with 15 bases in between. CDR3 DNA sequence: TGTGCCAGCAGTTACTCGACGGGGTTATTGGTCGAGCAGTACTTC. Encoded protein: CASSYSTGLLVEQYF.

V gene TRBV6-5 combines with J gene TRBJ1-1; possibly TRBD1 for D (5 bases). The CDR3 covers 12 residues. The germline V gene encodes CDR1 MNHEY and CDR2 SVGAGI. The V end was cut by 4 bases, the J end by 6 bases, with 9 bases between. CDR3 in amino acids: CASSSTEAEAFF. The CDR3 DNA follows: TGTGCCAGCAGTTCGACAGAGGCTGAAGCTTTCTTT.

This chain uses TRBV19 with TRBJ1-1; possibly TRBD1 for D (6 bases). The germline V gene has CDR1 LNHDA and CDR2 SQIVND (reference sequence). The CDR3 loop spans 15 amino acids. V lost 6 bases and J lost 4, with 18 bases in between. The CDR3 reads CASRSMGGLVTEAFF. CDR3 sequence (DNA): TGTGCCAGTAGAAGCATGGGGGGGCTGGTCACTGAAGCTTTCTTT. Full variable domain (remainder filled in from reference TRBV19 and TRBJ1-1): DGGITQSPKYLFRKEGQNVTLSCEQNLNHDAMYWYRQDPGQGLRLIYYSQIVNDFQKGDIAEGYSVSREKKESFPLTVTSAQKNPTAFYLCASRSMGGLVTEAFFGQGTRLTVV.

This clone was seen only once. The J gene is TRBJ2-1, the V gene TRBV19; TRBD2 agrees at 10 bases. CDR1 is LNHDA, CDR2 SQIVND, per germline (reference sequence). V dropped 7 bases and J dropped 6; count of bases not matched to a gene: 0. This CDR3 is built from 12 residues. The CDR3 sequence is CASKRGGNEQFF. The CDR3 DNA reads as TGTGCCAGTAAGCGGGGGGGCAATGAGCAGTTCTTC. Full variable domain (rest looked up from reference TRBV19 and TRBJ2-1): DGGITQSPKYLFRKEGQNVTLSCEQNLNHDAMYWYRQDPGQGLRLIYYSQIVNDFQKGDIAEGYSVSREKKESFPLTVTSAQKNPTAFYLCASKRGGNEQFFGPGTRLTVL.

The J gene is TRBJ1-3, the V gene TRBV16, with D unclear. The CDR3 sequence is 15 residues long. Germline lookup yields CDR1 KGHSY and CDR2 FQNENV. V was pared by 3 bases and J by 2 bases, with 11 bases between. The CDR3: CASSHSPQAGNTIYF. CDR3 bases: TGTGCCAGCAGCCATTCGCCCCAGGCTGGAAACACCATATATTTT.

The V gene is TRBV24-1, the J gene TRBJ2-1; 10 positions match TRBD2. With 3 bases clipped from V and 0 bases from J, the junction kept 16 bases outside the gene matches. The CDR3 is 21 residues long. From germline, CDR1 is KGHDR and CDR2 SFDVKD. The DNA for the CDR3 is TGTGCCACCAGTGATAACCAAGCGGGAGGGGAAAGATACAGCTCCTACAATGAGCAGTTCTTC. As protein: CATSDNQAGGERYSSYNEQFF.